The present entry profiles one T cell receptor beta chain with its context. It lacks a known antigen. Base qualities are missing; no much larger clone stands one base away. Library preparation employed the immunoSEQ multiplex PCR assay. For the multiplex PCR, a mixture combining 60 forward primers for TCR Vbeta segments and 13 reverse primers for TCR Jbeta segments was used. The CDR3 region of rearranged TCR beta genes was amplified from genomic DNA with a multiplex PCR assay. The amplified TCR beta libraries were sequenced on the Illumina HiSeq System as 87-base-pair reads. Under the source paper's analysis protocol: A later analysis counted about 80 million unique TCR beta chains across the 550 to 750 repertoires, and some 12 million of these chains were shared by at least two donors. A nearest-neighbor algorithm error-corrected the raw reads and collapsed the reads into unique sequences, merging closely related sequences to remove PCR and sequencing errors. V, D and J gene segments were assigned by aligning CDR3 sequences to IMGT reference sequences. Each retained sequence needed at least a six-nucleotide match to both a V gene segment and a J gene segment. A rearrangement was called productive if the CDR3 had no stop codons and remained in frame with V and J, and every other rearrangement was called non-productive. CDR3 was defined by IMGT convention, running from the second conserved V-encoded cysteine to the conserved J-encoded phenylalanine. In an earlier analysis of approximately 590 of the donors, sequences lacking an unambiguous match to a single V gene segment were excluded. In an earlier analysis of some 590 of the donors, V segments were called functional above 56.7% productive rearrangements and were called segregating when the between-donor standard deviation exceeded 5%. A statistical classification framework was developed to diagnose cytomegalovirus status using the catalog of TCR beta chain sequences. In a later analysis, V and J genes were assigned by comparing TCR nucleotide sequences against IMGT/GENE-DB human TR gene sequences. In a later analysis, CDR3 sequences and most-parsimonious VDJ recombination scenarios were assigned using the TCRdist pipeline. A later analysis defined each TCR beta chain by its CDR3 amino acid sequence plus V-gene family, and excluded reads lacking a unique V-gene family. To address suspected cross-contamination and a sequencing artifact, a later analysis removed roughly 640 highly shared, low-generation-probability nucleotide sequences. In a later analysis, a clonal expansion index for each public chain was calculated from normalized within-repertoire ranks of inferred template counts. In a later analysis, generation probabilities were computed with a VDJ recombination model fitted to out-of-frame rearrangements, and the resulting probabilities were checked against IGoR. In a later analysis, hypergeometric tests were used to score TCR-TCR, TCR-HLA and TCR-CMV co-occurrence, with a repertoire-size bias correction applied to TCR pairs. In a later analysis, false discovery rates were estimated by permuting HLA or CMV assignments 20 times. In a later analysis, co-occurring TCRs were grouped using DBSCAN, and TCRdist sequence similarity was added for clustering within HLA-allele-positive subsets. Repertoires with fewer than 30,000 or more than 120,000 public chains were left out of co-occurrence clustering, as were a handful of repertoires with anomalous nucleotide sharing. Drawn from immuneACCESS, this table holds only the in-frame rearrangements with V and J called that TCRdb kept. Clones are partly lost; checked studies trace under half to an unresolved V gene and leave the rest unexplained. V and J calls and clone size come straight from that table; D and trimming were deduced from the DNA. Across this sample there are some 170,000 clones, with around 86% seen only once. About 3.8% of the sample is taken by the ten largest.

The sample belongs to a study of cytomegalovirus exposure and HLA in healthy donors (dated by TCRdb to 2016 to 2017). Broadly, across the study: An earlier analysis of approximately 640 of the donors reported about 290 Gb of sequence data and around 120 million unique TCR beta sequences from roughly 180 million T cells. To predict cytomegalovirus infection status, the study brought together high-throughput TCR immunosequencing, statistical association of individual TCRs with disease status, and machine learning. All discovery cohort repertoires had been generated on a single sequencing platform. To decide whether each TCR beta V gene segment behaved as functional or pseudogenic, an earlier analysis of some 540 of the donors relied on high-throughput TCR beta sequencing. To study patterns of TCR occurrence, a later analysis re-analyzed previously published TCR beta repertoires from 500 to 850 donors and added high-resolution HLA genotyping. On average, roughly 250,000 unique TCR beta nucleotide sequences were sequenced per donor among fewer than 500 genotyped donors of the cohort, with 15% to 20% of those sequences being non-productive. A separate validation cohort of over a hundred different subjects was used in addition to the approximately 640-subject first cohort. About five DR-DQ haplotypes were treated as single units for association and clustering because of strong linkage in the cohort. About 280 gigabases of sequencing data and tens of millions of unique TCR sequences were included in an early release covering 550 to 800 HLA-typed donors. The later analysis used no new phenotypic data to find candidate immune exposures, relying instead on TCR beta sequences and their occurrence across donors. Class I and class II HLA loci were covered by the typing at four-digit resolution. The study profiled the T cell repertoires of hundreds of subjects by immunosequencing and related them to cytomegalovirus serostatus. The study aimed to test whether cataloging public T cell receptors could reveal signatures of past pathogen exposure. Of the approximately 400 genotyped donors, roughly 76% were placed in the genetic ancestry cluster associated with self-reported Caucasian donors. Typing coverage differed by locus: A, B, C, DRB1 and DQB1 were typed in roughly 620-630 donors, DQA1 in approximately 520, DPA1 in around 610, and DPB1 in around 440. A later genetic analysis used genome-wide SNP genotypes for about 60% of the 666 donors, treating that subset as a discovery cohort. Alongside the repertoire data, information on donor age, sex, ethnicity and CMV serostatus was compiled.

The cohort was made up of 666 healthy bone marrow donors. All cohort members were sampled while nominally healthy, although unrecorded immune exposures were likely present. The donor tested CMV seropositive and was one of the 289 seropositive cohort members. Every donor gave a peripheral blood sample, and the peripheral blood mononuclear cells from that sample were used for TCR beta sequencing. Genomic DNA extraction from the blood cell samples was performed with the Qiagen DNeasy Blood Extraction Kit. Based on the germline V gene (reference sequence), the CDR1 and CDR2 sequences are MNHEY and SMNVEV. Its CDR3 holds 15 amino acids, cysteine through phenylalanine. The read is trimmed to its CDR3 DNA, 45 bases read in frame from base 1. The junction shows trimming of 2 bases on V and 8 bases on J, and the gene matches do not reach 4 bases of it. Study-wide findings and limitations: In an earlier analysis of roughly 560 of the donors, most TCR beta V segments were observed in productive rearrangements about 90% or about 30% of the time, broadly matching IMGT annotations. Assigning TCR associations to individual alleles was difficult when HLA alleles, especially DR and DQ, strongly co-occurred. A further reported finding was that TCR beta sequences accurately predicted the HLA-A and HLA-B alleles for most subjects in the first cohort. According to a later genetic analysis, donors in an Asian-associated ancestry cluster had fewer N-insertions in productive TCRs than the roughly 670-donor mean. At a false discovery rate of 0.05, a later analysis linked roughly 17,000 TCR beta sequences to specific HLA alleles. In a later analysis, TCR association rates were found to vary across HLA loci, with the most associated TCRs seen for DRB1 alleles and the fewest for HLA-C alleles. CMV serostatus was the only immune exposure information available for the cohort. In a later analysis, most CMV-associated TCR beta chains were found to appear HLA-restricted, with HLA associations seemingly driven largely by CMV exposure. About 17 rarely observed V segments, including chromosome 9 orphons, were excluded from the earlier analysis of approximately 500 of the donors because counts were too low. The presence/absence analyses assumed that sequencing depth was roughly uniform across donors, and that assumption may not be true. A later genetic analysis associated a missense DCLRE1C variant with V-gene and J-gene trimming of TCR beta chains, and an independent cohort replicated the association. A total of 164 TCR beta chains were listed by the study as associated with cytomegalovirus. In a later analysis, several top co-occurrence clusters were reported to appear linked to parvovirus B19, influenza, CMV and Epstein-Barr virus. Linkage disequilibrium might explain the correlated functional status among segregating V segments, but an unknown experimental factor could not be ruled out. According to the authors, the approach could potentially be generalized to other disease states and immunological phenotypes. A group of highly shared sequence variants was considered likely to be a technical artifact of the sequencing pipeline. Most TCR sequences were observed very rarely across donors, whereas some public TCRs were present in many individuals. Compared with equally common non-associated chains, HLA-associated TCR beta chains in a later analysis were more clonally expanded and had lower generation probabilities. Some IMGT-functional V segments, including TRBV6-2 and TRBV6-3, could not be distinguished by the 87-base-pair reads and were therefore excluded. In both the original and validation cohorts, the classifier was reported to diagnose cytomegalovirus status with high specificity and sensitivity. A few of the identified cytomegalovirus-associated TCR beta chains were confirmed in vitro to be specific for cytomegalovirus antigens. HLA typing was unavailable for some donors at each locus, so association tests used only the typed subset. In this cohort, only TCR beta chains were sequenced, and detectable features were limited by the absence of alpha or paired-chain data.

Rearrangement joined TRBV27 to TRBJ2-1, with 12 central nucleotides matching TRBD2. The TCR was taken from a man in his forties or fifties in good health and CMV-seropositive. Sequencing was carried out using PBMCs. The nucleotide sequence is given as TGTGCCAGCAGTTTACGCCCTAGCGGGAGGGATGAGCAGTTCTTC. This encodes CASSLRPSGRDEQFF.